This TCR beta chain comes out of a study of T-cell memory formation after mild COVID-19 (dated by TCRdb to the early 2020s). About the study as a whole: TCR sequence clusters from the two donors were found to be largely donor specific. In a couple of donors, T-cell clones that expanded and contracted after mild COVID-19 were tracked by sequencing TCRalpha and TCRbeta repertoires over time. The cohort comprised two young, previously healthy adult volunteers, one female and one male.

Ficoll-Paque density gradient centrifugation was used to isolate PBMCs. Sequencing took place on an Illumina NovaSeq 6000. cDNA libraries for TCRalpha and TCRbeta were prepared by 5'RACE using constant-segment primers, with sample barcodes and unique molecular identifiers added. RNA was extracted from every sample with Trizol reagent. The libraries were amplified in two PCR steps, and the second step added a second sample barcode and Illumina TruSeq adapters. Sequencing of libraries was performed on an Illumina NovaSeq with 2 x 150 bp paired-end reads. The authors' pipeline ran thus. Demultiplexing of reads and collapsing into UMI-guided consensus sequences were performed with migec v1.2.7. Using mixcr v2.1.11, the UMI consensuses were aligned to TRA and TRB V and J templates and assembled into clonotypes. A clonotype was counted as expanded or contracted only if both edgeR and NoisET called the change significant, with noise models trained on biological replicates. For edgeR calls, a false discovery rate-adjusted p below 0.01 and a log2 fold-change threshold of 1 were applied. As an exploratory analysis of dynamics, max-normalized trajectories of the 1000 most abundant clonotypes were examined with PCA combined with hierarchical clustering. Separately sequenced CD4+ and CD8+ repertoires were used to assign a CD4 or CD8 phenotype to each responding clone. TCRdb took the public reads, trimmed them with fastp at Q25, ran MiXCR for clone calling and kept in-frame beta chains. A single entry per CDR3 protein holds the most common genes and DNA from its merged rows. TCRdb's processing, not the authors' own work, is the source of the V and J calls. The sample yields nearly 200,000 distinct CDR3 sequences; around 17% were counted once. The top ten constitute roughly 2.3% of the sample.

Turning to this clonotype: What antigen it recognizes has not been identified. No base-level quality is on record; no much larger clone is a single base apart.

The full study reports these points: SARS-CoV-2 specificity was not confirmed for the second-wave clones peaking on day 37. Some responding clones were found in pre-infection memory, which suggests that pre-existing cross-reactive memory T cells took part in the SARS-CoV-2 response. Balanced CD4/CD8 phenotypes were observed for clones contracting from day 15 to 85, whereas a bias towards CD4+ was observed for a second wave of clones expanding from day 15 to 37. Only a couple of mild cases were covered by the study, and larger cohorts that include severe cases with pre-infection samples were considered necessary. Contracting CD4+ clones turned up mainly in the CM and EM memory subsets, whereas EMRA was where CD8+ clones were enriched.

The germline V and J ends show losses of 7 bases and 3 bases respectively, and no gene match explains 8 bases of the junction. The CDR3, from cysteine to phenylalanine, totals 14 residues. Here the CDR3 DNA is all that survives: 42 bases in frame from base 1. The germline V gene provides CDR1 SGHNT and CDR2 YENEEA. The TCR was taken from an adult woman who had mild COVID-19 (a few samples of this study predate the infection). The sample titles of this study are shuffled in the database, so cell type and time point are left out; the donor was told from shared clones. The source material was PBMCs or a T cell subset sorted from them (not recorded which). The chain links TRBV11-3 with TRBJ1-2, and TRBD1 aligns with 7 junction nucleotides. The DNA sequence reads TGTGCCAGCACCCAGACAGGGACTGACTATGGCTACACCTTC. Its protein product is CASTQTGTDYGYTF.